This T cell receptor (beta chain) emerged from a study of CD8+ T cells in alopecia areata (dated by TCRdb to between 2018 and 2020). Study-level background: The treated patients, all with moderate-to-severe alopecia areata, were enrolled in an open-label pilot trial of oral tofacitinib given at 5 to 10 mg twice daily. Patients received tofacitinib for 6 to 18 months and were then followed off drug for 6 months to check for delayed response and recurrence. High-throughput TCRbeta sequencing was used to examine T cell clonal expansion in alopecia areata in both the C3H/HeJ mouse model and human patients. In humans, TCRbeta sequencing was performed on scalp tissue and on sorted CD4+ and CD8+ peripheral blood T cells from healthy controls and from patients with patchy or totalis/universalis alopecia areata. Tofacitinib-treated patients had biopsies at baseline and at 4 and 24 weeks of treatment, with a later scalp biopsy in several patients. Scalp clonality was compared across normal scalp (n=4), patchy alopecia areata scalp (n=8), and alopecia totalis/universalis scalp (n=8). RNA came from the PAXgene miRNA kit for fixed scalp, the miRNeasy kit for PBMCs, and the RNeasy kit for mouse skin. immunoSEQ multiplex PCR using 35 Vbeta forward primers and 13 Jbeta reverse primers was used to amplify TCRbeta CDR3 regions. General conclusions and limits of the study: TCR sequences shared between patients were less clear than in mice, possibly partly because of HLA diversity in the patient population. Compared with normal scalp, lesional scalp, particularly in alopecia totalis/universalis, had higher clonality and more expanded CD8+ clones, which suggests antigenic drive. Scalp TCR repertoire analysis is complicated because resident alphabeta T cells in normal human skin are also sequenced, whereas mouse skin is dominated by gammadelta T cells.

The CDR1 and CDR2 encoded by the germline V gene are MNHNS and SASEGT. V trim: 6 bases; J trim: 0 bases; unmatched bases: 7. The CDR3 contains 15 residues, cysteine and phenylalanine counted. Only CDR3 DNA remains: 45 bases, in frame from the first base. The meaning of the sample's time point label: baseline before oral tofacitinib. Lesional scalp punch biopsies and peripheral blood were collected from alopecia areata patients. PBMCs were isolated by density centrifugation and stained for CD3, CD4 and CD8, after which CD4+ and CD8+ T cells were sorted on a FACSAria. Note on this clone: Its antigen specificity is not known. Within one base of it there is no much larger clone, and no base qualities were kept.

The library was obtained by the immunoSEQ multiplex PCR assay. RNA was extracted from all samples and reverse transcribed into cDNA as template for TCR sequencing. SuperScript III was used to make first-strand cDNA, primed with a 2:1 mix of oligo-dT and random hexamers. A synthetic immune receptor repertoire was used to assess amplification bias, and residual bias was removed computationally. Per the authors' processing: Raw reads were preprocessed for error removal, and CDR3 was defined according to IMGT conventions as running from the conserved cysteine to phenylalanine. Clonality was computed by normalizing Shannon entropy by log2 of the number of productive unique TCRs and subtracting the result from 1. Scalp TCRbeta sequences were cross-referenced with sorted blood CD4 and CD8 repertoires so that the CD4 or CD8 identity of scalp clones could be inferred. What TCRdb holds here is the immuneACCESS table cut down to in-frame rearrangements. Part of the clones is not present; checked against another copy, under half of the missing clones reflect an unresolved V gene, and the others are unexplained. V, J and clone size are those of that table, while D and trimming were read from the DNA. The sample table holds some 200,000 clones, of which just under 60% were seen once. The top ten clonotypes cover about 14% of the sample.

The clonotype originates from a human donor with alopecia areata. The sequence joins TRBV6-1 to TRBJ2-7; TRBD1 aligns with 8 central bases. Here the sequenced sample was CD4+ T cells sorted from blood, taken at week 0. The base sequence is TGTGCCAGCAGGCCGGGACAGGCAGTCTCCTACGAGCAGTACTTC. The resulting protein is CASRPGQAVSYEQYF.